The next 14 T cell receptor beta chains were all read from a single sample in a study of neurological immune-mediated disorders (dated by TCRdb to the late 2010s). Library preparation was by 5' RACE. Sequenced on an Illumina HiSeq 2500. TCRdb itself trimmed the public reads at Q25 with fastp, ran MiXCR and retained productive beta chains. Each entry is one CDR3 protein sequence, shown with its most common DNA and genes. This sample lists under 90,000 distinct CDR3 sequences; roughly 3.5% were detected once. Jointly, the top ten make up around 3.2% of the sample. The sequencing input was PBMCs. The receptor set was obtained from a woman aged 45-59 years with multiple sclerosis.

This clonotype occurred many times. CDR3 in amino acids: CASSLVAGPYNEQFF. The DNA for the CDR3 is TGTGCCAGCAGCTTAGTAGCGGGGCCTTACAATGAGCAGTTCTTC. This chain uses TRBV7-9 with TRBJ2-1; 8 bases are shared with TRBD2. V lost 1 base to trimming and J lost 4 bases; unmatched junction nucleotides: 3. The CDR3 is 15 residues long. CDR1 SEHNR and CDR2 FQNEAQ come from the germline V gene (reference sequence).

A note on this clonotype: Possible read error: a much larger clone is one base away. This chain joins TRBV28 and TRBJ1-6; D not certain. This CDR3 comprises 12 residues. Germline-derived CDR1 and CDR2 are MDHEN and SYDVKM. Here the CDR3 reads CASSAANSHLHF. CDR3 DNA: TGTGCCAGCAGCGCTGCAAATTCACACCTCCACTTT.

In its sample, this clonotype was seen many times. V gene TRBV2 combines with J gene TRBJ2-1; no clear D. The CDR3 has 11 amino acids. V lost 6 bases and J lost 1, with 1 base in between. Per the germline V gene, CDR1 is SNHLY and CDR2 is FYNNEI. The chain's CDR3 is CASRSYNEQFF. Written as DNA, the CDR3 is TGTGCCAGCAGATCCTACAATGAGCAGTTCTTC. Using reference TRBV2 and TRBJ2-1 for the parts outside the CDR3, the full variable domain is EPEVTQTPSHQVTQMGQEVILRCVPISNHLYFYWYRQILGQKVEFLVSFYNNEISEKSEIFDDQFSVERPDGSNFTLKIRSTKLEDSAMYFCASRSYNEQFFGPGTRLTVL.

This clonotype was found many times. This chain uses TRBV5-1 with TRBJ1-4, with 8 nucleotides matching TRBD1. The CDR3 is 13 residues long. From germline, CDR1 is SGHRS and CDR2 YFSETQ. The trim removed 4 bases at V and 8 bases at J, leaving 4 bases unmatched. CDR3 protein: CASSAGQGEKLFF. For the CDR3, the DNA is TGCGCCAGCAGCGCCGGACAGGGCGAAAAACTGTTTTTT.

CDR3 residues: CASRTTGGSNQPQHF. In DNA form, the CDR3 reads TGTGCCAGTAGAACGACAGGGGGGAGCAATCAGCCCCAGCATTTT. The rearrangement links TRBV19 to TRBJ1-5, with TRBD1 matching 9 bases. The ends lost 6 bases at V and 1 base at J; junction bases unmatched: 4. CDR1 is LNHDA, CDR2 SQIVND, per germline (reference sequence). This CDR3 has 15 residues.

This clonotype has at least ten counts. J is TRBJ1-2 and V is TRBV7-2; 9 nucleotides align to TRBD1. CDR1 is SGHTA, CDR2 FQGNSA, per germline. The CDR3 length is 15 residues. Trimming cost V 4 bases and J 7 bases; bases outside gene matches: 10. CDR3: CASSYPGTGTVGYTF. CDR3 DNA: TGTGCCAGCAGCTACCCCGGGACAGGGACTGTTGGCTACACCTTC.

Details on this clonotype: A read error may be the cause here, since a much bigger clone is one base away. The V and J genes are TRBV5-1 and TRBJ2-5; tentatively, D is TRBD1 (5 bases). The CDR3 totals 14 residues. The V gene's germline CDR1 is SGHRS and CDR2 YFSETQ. The CDR3 sequence: CASSLQGGAENQYF. In DNA, the CDR3 is TGCGCCAGCAGCTTGCAGGGCGGCGCAGAGAACCAGTACTTC.

This clonotype was counted ten times or more. V usage is TRBV20-1 and J usage is TRBJ2-5, with 10 nucleotides matching TRBD1. CDR1 is DFQATT and CDR2 is SNEGSKA in the germline V gene (reference sequence). This CDR3 spans 16 amino acids. V gave up 4 bases and J gave up 4 bases; unmatched junction bases: 12. In nucleotides, the CDR3 is TGCAGTGCTACCCCGCCCCATGACAGGGGGCGAGAGACCCAGTACTTC. Its protein product is CSATPPHDRGRETQYF.

This clonotype was counted at least ten times. The chain joins TRBV20-1 to TRBJ2-5; 11 bases agree with TRBD2. The V gene end was trimmed by 5 bases and the J gene end by 4 bases; junction bases not matched to a gene: 9. The CDR3 is 15 amino acids. Per the germline V gene, CDR1 is DFQATT and CDR2 is SNEGSKA (reference sequence). CDR3 DNA: TGCAGTGCTGGCATAGCGGGGGGGCGTGGAGAGACCCAGTACTTC. Translation gives CSAGIAGGRGETQYF.

The sample holds many counts of this clonotype. The chain recombines TRBV5-1 with TRBJ2-1; 12 bases agree with TRBD2. The germline CDR1 and CDR2 sequences are SGHRS and YFSETQ. This CDR3 is built from 14 residues. V shed 4 bases and J 9 bases; nucleotides not matched to a gene: 5. The DNA of the CDR3 is TGCGCCAGCAGCCTAGCGGGGGGGATTCGTGAGCAGTTCTTC. Translated, it gives CASSLAGGIREQFF.

This clonotype came up many times. This chain links TRBV12-3 or TRBV12-4 with TRBJ1-2, with D perhaps TRBD1 (6 bases). The CDR3 covers 14 residues. The V end lost 6 bases, the J end lost 4 bases, and 15 bases lay between the germline ends. CDR3 amino acids: CASSPETGLYGYTF. CDR3 DNA: TGTGCCAGCAGCCCCGAGACAGGACTCTATGGCTACACCTTC.

This clonotype was seen many times. The V gene is TRBV5-1, the J gene TRBJ2-7, with D possibly called TRBD1 or TRBD2 (7 bases each). Germline V gene sequence: CDR1 SGHRS, CDR2 YFSETQ. The CDR3 has 13 residues. V lost 6 bases and J 0 bases, leaving 10 bases between the germline ends. CDR3 coding DNA: TGCGCCAGCAAGCGGGACAGCTCCTACGAGCAGTACTTC. Residues: CASKRDSSYEQYF.

Many counts were recorded for this clonotype. The rearrangement links TRBV5-1 to TRBJ2-3; a possible D gene is TRBD2 (7 bases). The CDR3 sequence is 17 residues long. V was trimmed by 4 bases and J by 0 bases, leaving 18 bases between them. Germline values: CDR1 SGHRS, CDR2 YFSETQ. Written as DNA, the CDR3 is TGCGCCAGCAGCCCCACGGGGCGGGGGCCAAGCACAGATACGCAGTATTTT. Its protein is CASSPTGRGPSTDTQYF.

This clonotype is categorized as medium-sized. The chain uses TRBV5-1 and TRBJ1-3, with TRBD1 matching over 7 bases. Unmatched junction bases numbered 3, after V lost 1 base and J lost 2 bases. CDR1 is SGHRS, CDR2 YFSETQ, per germline. This CDR3 has 15 residues. As DNA, the CDR3 is TGCGCCAGCAGCTTGTCTCAGGGGGCTGGAAACACCATATATTTT. This translates into CASSLSQGAGNTIYF. The whole variable domain, filled in from reference TRBV5-1 and TRBJ1-3, reads KAGVTQTPRYLIKTRGQQVTLSCSPISGHRSVSWYQQTPGQGLQFLFEYFSETQRNKGNFPGRFSGRQFSNSRSEMNVSTLELGDSALYLCASSLSQGAGNTIYFGEGSWLTVV.